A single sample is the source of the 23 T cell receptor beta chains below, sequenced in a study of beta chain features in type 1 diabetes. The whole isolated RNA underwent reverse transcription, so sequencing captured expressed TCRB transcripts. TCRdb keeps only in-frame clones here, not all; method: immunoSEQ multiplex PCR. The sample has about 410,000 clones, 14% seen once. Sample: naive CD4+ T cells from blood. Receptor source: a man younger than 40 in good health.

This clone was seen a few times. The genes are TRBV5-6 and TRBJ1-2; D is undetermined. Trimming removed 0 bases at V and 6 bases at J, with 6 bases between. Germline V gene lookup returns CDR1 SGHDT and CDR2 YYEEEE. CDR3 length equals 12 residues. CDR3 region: CASSLARDGYTF. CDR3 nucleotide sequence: TGTGCCAGCAGCTTGGCTCGTGATGGCTACACCTTC.

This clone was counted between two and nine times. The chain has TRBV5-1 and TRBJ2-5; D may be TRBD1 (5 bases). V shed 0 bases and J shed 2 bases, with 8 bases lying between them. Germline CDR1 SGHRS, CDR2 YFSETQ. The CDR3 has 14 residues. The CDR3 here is CASSLGQLQETQYF. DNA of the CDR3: TGCGCCAGCAGCTTGGGACAGTTACAAGAGACCCAGTACTTC.

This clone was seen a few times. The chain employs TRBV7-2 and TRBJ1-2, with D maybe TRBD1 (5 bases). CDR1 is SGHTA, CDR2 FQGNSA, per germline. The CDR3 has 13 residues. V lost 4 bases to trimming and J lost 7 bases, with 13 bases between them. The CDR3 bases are TGTGCCAGCAGCTCCAAAGGGACCCGTGGCTACACCTTC. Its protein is CASSSKGTRGYTF.

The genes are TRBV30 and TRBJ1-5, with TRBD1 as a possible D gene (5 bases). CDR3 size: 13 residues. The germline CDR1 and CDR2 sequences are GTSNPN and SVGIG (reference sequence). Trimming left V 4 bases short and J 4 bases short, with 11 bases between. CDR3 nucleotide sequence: TGTGCCTGGACCCGAGAGGGGAATCAGCCCCAGCATTTT. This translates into CAWTREGNQPQHF.

The CDR3 spells CATSFWSQQETQYF. The CDR3 nucleotides read TGTGCCACCAGCTTTTGGTCACAGCAAGAGACCCAGTACTTC. The V call is TRBV15, the J call TRBJ2-5; D gene ambiguous. This CDR3 is 14 amino acids long. Trimming cost V 5 bases and J 2 bases, with 12 bases left between them. The germline V gene has CDR1 LNHNV and CDR2 YYDKDF (reference sequence).

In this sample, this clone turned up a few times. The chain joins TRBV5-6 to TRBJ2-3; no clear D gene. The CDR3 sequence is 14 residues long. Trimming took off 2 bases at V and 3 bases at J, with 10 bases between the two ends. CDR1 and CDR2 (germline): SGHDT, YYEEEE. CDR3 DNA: TGTGCCAGCAGCTTAGGTCCCAAGACAGATACGCAGTATTTT. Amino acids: CASSLGPKTDTQYF.

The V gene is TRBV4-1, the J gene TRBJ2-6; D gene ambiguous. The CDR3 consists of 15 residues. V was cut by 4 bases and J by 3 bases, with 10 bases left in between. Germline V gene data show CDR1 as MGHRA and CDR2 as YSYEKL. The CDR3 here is CASSRWARGANVLTF. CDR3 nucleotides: TGCGCCAGCAGCCGCTGGGCTCGTGGGGCCAACGTCCTGACTTTC.

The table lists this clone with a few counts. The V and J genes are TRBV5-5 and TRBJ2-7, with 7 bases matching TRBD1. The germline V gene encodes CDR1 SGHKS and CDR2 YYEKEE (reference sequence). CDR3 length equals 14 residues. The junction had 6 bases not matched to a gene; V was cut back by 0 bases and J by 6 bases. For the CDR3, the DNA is TGTGCCAGCAGCTTGGATAGACAGGGCCCCGAGCAGTACTTC. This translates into CASSLDRQGPEQYF.

The CDR3 region is CASTDRGRGYEQYF. CDR3 nucleotides: TGTGCCAGCACCGATAGGGGGCGAGGTTACGAGCAGTACTTC. This rearrangement joins TRBV2 to TRBJ2-7; 7 nucleotides align to TRBD1. Per the germline V gene, CDR1 is SNHLY and CDR2 is FYNNEI. V dropped 7 bases and J dropped 4; count of bases not matched to a gene: 10. This CDR3 has 14 amino acids.

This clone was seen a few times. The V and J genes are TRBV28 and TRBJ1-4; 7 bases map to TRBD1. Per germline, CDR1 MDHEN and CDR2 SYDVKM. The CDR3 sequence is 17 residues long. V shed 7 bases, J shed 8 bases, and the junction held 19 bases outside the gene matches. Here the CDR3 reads CASIDRTGRDSREKLFF. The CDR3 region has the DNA TGTGCCAGCATAGACCGAACAGGACGGGACAGTCGGGAAAAACTGTTTTTT. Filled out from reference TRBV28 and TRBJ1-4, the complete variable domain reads DVKVTQSSRYLVKRTGEKVFLECVQDMDHENMFWYRQDPGLGLRLIYFSYDVKMKEKGDIPEGYSVSREKKERFSLILESASTNQTSMYLCASIDRTGRDSREKLFFGSGTQLSVL.

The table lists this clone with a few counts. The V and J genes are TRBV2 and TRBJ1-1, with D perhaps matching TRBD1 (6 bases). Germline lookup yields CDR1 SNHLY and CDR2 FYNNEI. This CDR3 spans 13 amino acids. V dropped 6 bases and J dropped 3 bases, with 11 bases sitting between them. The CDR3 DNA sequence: TGTGCCAGCAGAGGGGGTTGGGACACTGAAGCTTTCTTT. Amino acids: CASRGGWDTEAFF.

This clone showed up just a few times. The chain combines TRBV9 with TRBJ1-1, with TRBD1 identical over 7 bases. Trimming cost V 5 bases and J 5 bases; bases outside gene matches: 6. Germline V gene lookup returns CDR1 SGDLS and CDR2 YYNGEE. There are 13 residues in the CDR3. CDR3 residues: CASSTDRATEAFF. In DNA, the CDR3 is TGTGCCAGCAGTACAGACAGGGCTACTGAAGCTTTCTTT.

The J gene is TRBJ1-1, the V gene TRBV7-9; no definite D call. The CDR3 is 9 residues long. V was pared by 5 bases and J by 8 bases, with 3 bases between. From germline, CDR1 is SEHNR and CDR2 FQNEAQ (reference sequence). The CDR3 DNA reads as TGTGCCAGCAGCCTAGAAGCTTTCTTT. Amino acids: CASSLEAFF.

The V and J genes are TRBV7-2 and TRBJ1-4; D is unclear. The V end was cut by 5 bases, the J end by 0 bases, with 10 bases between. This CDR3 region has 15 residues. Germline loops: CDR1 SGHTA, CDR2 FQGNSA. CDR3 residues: CASSPAGATNEKLFF. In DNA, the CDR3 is TGTGCCAGCAGCCCCGCGGGCGCAACTAATGAAAAACTGTTTTTT. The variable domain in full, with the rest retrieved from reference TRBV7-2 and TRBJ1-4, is GAGVSQSPSNKVTEKGKDVELRCDPISGHTALYWYRQSLGQGLEFLIYFQGNSAPDKSGLPSDRFSAERTGGSVSTLTIQRTQQEDSAVYLCASSPAGATNEKLFFGSGTQLSVL.

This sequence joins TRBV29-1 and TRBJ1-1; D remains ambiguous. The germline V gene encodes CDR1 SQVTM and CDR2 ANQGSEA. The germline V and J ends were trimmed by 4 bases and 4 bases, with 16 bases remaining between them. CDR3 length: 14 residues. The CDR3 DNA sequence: TGCAGCGTTGCTTCGAGGCAGGTAATCACTGAAGCTTTCTTT. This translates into CSVASRQVITEAFF.

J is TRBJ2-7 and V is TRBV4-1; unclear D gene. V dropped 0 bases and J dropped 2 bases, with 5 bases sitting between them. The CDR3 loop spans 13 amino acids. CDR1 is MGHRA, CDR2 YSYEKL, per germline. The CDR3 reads CASSQEQAYEQYF. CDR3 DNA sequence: TGCGCCAGCAGCCAAGAGCAGGCCTACGAGCAGTACTTC.

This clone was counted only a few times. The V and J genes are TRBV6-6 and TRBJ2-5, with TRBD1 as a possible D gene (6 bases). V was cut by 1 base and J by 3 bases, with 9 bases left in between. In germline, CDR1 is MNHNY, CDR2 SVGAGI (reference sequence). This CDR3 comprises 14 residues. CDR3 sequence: CASSYFTGKETQYF. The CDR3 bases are TGTGCCAGCAGTTACTTTACAGGGAAAGAGACCCAGTACTTC.

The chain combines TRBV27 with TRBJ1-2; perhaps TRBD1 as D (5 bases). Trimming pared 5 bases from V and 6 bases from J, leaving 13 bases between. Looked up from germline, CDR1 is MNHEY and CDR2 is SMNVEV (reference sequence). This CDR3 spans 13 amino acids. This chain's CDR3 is CASSPAGGDGYTF. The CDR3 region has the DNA TGTGCCAGCAGTCCCGCCGGAGGGGATGGCTACACCTTC.

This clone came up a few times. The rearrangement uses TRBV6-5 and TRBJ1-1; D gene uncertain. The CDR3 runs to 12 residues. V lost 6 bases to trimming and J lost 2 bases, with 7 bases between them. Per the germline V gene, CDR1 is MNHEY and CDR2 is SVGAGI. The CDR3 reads CASRTDNTEAFF. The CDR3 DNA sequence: TGTGCCAGCAGAACGGATAACACTGAAGCTTTCTTT.

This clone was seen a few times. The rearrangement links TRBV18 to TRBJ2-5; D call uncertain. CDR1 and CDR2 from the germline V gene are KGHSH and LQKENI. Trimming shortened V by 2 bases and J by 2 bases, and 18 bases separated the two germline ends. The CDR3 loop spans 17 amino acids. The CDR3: CASSPISAVDAQETQYF. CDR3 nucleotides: TGTGCCAGCTCACCAATTTCGGCTGTTGACGCACAAGAGACCCAGTACTTC.

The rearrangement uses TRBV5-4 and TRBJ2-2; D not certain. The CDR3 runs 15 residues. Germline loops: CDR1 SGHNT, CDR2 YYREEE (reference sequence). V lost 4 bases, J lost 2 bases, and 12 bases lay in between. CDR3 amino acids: CASSLRTVNTGELFF. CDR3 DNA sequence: TGTGCCAGCAGCCTCCGGACGGTTAACACCGGGGAGCTGTTTTTT.

This CDR3 reads CASTPQGRVQPQHF. CDR3 in DNA: TGTGCCAGTACCCCACAGGGTAGGGTCCAGCCCCAGCATTTT. The V and J genes are TRBV19 and TRBJ1-5, with D perhaps matching TRBD1 (6 bases). V was trimmed by 7 bases and J by 7 bases, leaving 17 bases between them. The CDR3 length is 14 residues. Germline V gene data show CDR1 as LNHDA and CDR2 as SQIVND (reference sequence).

The CDR3 region is CSALDTEAFF. For the CDR3, the DNA is TGCAGTGCTTTAGACACTGAAGCTTTCTTT. V and J are TRBV20-1 and TRBJ1-1; D ambiguous. The V and J ends lost 5 bases and 3 bases respectively, with 4 bases between them. The CDR3 extends over 10 amino acids. Germline-derived CDR1 and CDR2 are DFQATT and SNEGSKA (reference sequence).